This is a list of T cell receptor beta chains from one sample in a study of T cells in Graves' hyperthyroidism and ophthalmopathy. TCRdb redid the calling of the multiplex PCR reads with MiXCR, one entry per CDR3 protein. The sample includes 650,000 to 750,000 distinct CDR3 sequences, 14% of them seen just once. The sequencing input was blood. These receptors originate from a woman between 18 and 29 years old with Graves' hyperthyroidism. Both conserved end residues are part of each CDR3. The D gene is left open where the match is weak. Where a row states a size, it is once, few, many or the class of an expanded clone; other rows omit it.

j_call d_call v_call clone_size cdr3_nt cdr3_aa
TRBJ2-5 TRBD2 TRBV29-1 few TGCAGCGTTGGGACTAGCGGGAGGGTAGAGACCCAGTACTTC CSVGTSGRVETQYF
TRBJ2-7 TRBD1 TRBV3-1 many TGTGCCAGCAGCGCCCAACCGGGACAGGGTCCCTACGAGCAGTACTTC CASSAQPGQGPYEQYF
TRBJ2-5 TRBD2 TRBV13 many TGTGCCAGCAGCTCCACGACTAGCGGGATAAGGGAGACCCAGTACTTC CASSSTTSGIRETQYF
TRBJ2-2 TRBD2 TRBV7-9 . TGTGCCAGCAGCTCTCAGCGGGAGATGGTCGGGGAGCTGTTTTTT CASSSQREMVGELFF
TRBJ2-7 . TRBV7-8 . TGTGCCAGCAGCTTAGATCCAAACGAGCAGTACTTC CASSLDPNEQYF
TRBJ1-5 . TRBV6-1 few TGTGCCAGCAGCGTCCGGGACATTCAGCCCCAGCATTTT CASSVRDIQPQHF
TRBJ2-7 . TRBV6-1 many TGTGCCAGTTCGACACACCCCTCCTACGAGCAGTACTTC CASSTHPSYEQYF
TRBJ2-1 . TRBV19 . TGTGCCAGTAGTATTAGAGGTAGCCGAAATGAGCAGTTCTTC CASSIRGSRNEQFF
TRBJ2-7 . TRBV7-3 . TGTGCCAGCAGCTTAACTGGGGGTAGTGACTACGAGCAGTACTTC CASSLTGGSDYEQYF
TRBJ1-1 . TRBV7-2 . TGTGCCAGCAGCCGTATTCAGAGGAACACTGAAGCTTTCTTT CASSRIQRNTEAFF
TRBJ2-7 TRBD2 TRBV27 few TGTGCCAGCAGGGGTACTAGCGGGAGGATCGACGAGCAGTACTTC CASRGTSGRIDEQYF
TRBJ1-1 . TRBV30 many TGTGCCTGGAGTGCAGACTCCTACTCCCTCCCTTTCTTT CAWSADSYSLPFF
TRBJ2-7 . TRBV4-2 few TGTGCCAGCAGCCAACTGGGGTTGGGGACCTACGAGCAGTACTTC CASSQLGLGTYEQYF
TRBJ2-7 . TRBV30 . TGTGCCTGGAGTGGTTTTCGCACAGGCTCCTACGAGCAGTACTTC CAWSGFRTGSYEQYF
TRBJ1-2 TRBD1 TRBV6-1 few TGTGCCAGCAGTAAATCTGGGACAGCTGACTATGGCTACACCTTC CASSKSGTADYGYTF
TRBJ2-2 TRBD2 TRBV5-1 few TGCGCCAGCAGCTTGGCCGGACTAGCGTCCGGGGAGCTGTTTTTT CASSLAGLASGELFF
TRBJ2-1 TRBD2 TRBV19 few TGTGCCAGTAGATCGACTAGCCTCGCCGATGAGCAGTTCTTC CASRSTSLADEQFF
TRBJ1-1 TRBD1 TRBV5-1 many TGCGCCAGCAGCCCCGGACTCAAGGGGGCTTGGAACACTGAAGCTTTCTTT CASSPGLKGAWNTEAFF
TRBJ2-4 TRBD1 TRBV6-2/TRBV6-3 many TGTGCCAGCGGAATACAAGGACAGGGGCCAAACATTCAGTACTTC CASGIQGQGPNIQYF
TRBJ2-7 TRBD1 TRBV7-9 many TGTGCCAGCAGCTTCCGGGACAGGGACGGCGAGCAGTACTTC CASSFRDRDGEQYF
TRBJ2-5 . TRBV29-1 . TGCAGCGTTCGAGGGGGGCAAGAGACCCAGTACTTC CSVRGGQETQYF
TRBJ1-5 TRBD1 TRBV6-1 . TGTGCCAGCAGTCCATGGGACAGGGGTCTTGGCAATCAGCCCCAGCATTTT CASSPWDRGLGNQPQHF
TRBJ1-2 . TRBV12-3/TRBV12-4 . TGTGCCAGCCGACCCGGGGGGCCTAACTATGGCTACACCTTC CASRPGGPNYGYTF
TRBJ2-1 TRBD2 TRBV7-2 many TGTGCCAGCAGCTCAGGACTAGCGGGAGGACCCTCCTACAATGAGCAGTTCTTC CASSSGLAGGPSYNEQFF
TRBJ2-3 TRBD2 TRBV5-1 . TGCGCCAGCAGCTTTCCGGGACTAGCGGGAGCGAGACCAGATACGCAGTATTTT CASSFPGLAGARPDTQYF
TRBJ2-7 . TRBV7-2 many TGTGCCAGCAGCCTGTGGCGGGGCTACGAGCAGTACTTC CASSLWRGYEQYF
TRBJ1-2 TRBD1 TRBV18 many TGTGCCAGCTCACCTGGTAACACAGGGGGCGCGGAGGGCTACACCTTC CASSPGNTGGAEGYTF
TRBJ2-7 . TRBV28 many TGTGCCAGCAGGGTCCTTGGCTCGACCTACGAGCAGTACTTC CASRVLGSTYEQYF
TRBJ1-3 . TRBV3-1 . TGTGCCAGCAGCGCTCGTTCTATAGGAAACACCATATATTTT CASSARSIGNTIYF
TRBJ2-7 . TRBV18 many TGTGCCAGCTCCCCATCGGGTGCGTTGTACTACGAGCAGTACTTC CASSPSGALYYEQYF